This T cell receptor (beta chain) comes out of a study of cytomegalovirus exposure and HLA in healthy donors. The study, taken as a whole, reports: The presence/absence work took it that sequencing depth was about the same across donors.

Trimming removed 3 bases from V and 0 bases from J, with 11 bases in between. CDR3 length: 15 amino acids. CDR1 and CDR2 (germline): MNHEY, SVGAGI. Researchers ran the PCR with 60 Vbeta and 13 Jbeta primers. The protocol was immunoSEQ multiplex PCR, while the TCRdb copy is restricted to in-frame clones and leaves out a portion. The sample records about 59,000 clones, 80% being singletons. On this clone itself: Its target is unknown.

Input material: PBMCs. This TCR came from a woman aged 40 to 50 in good health and CMV-seronegative. The chain recombines TRBV6-5 with TRBJ2-5, with D possibly being TRBD2 (5 bases). The CDR3 DNA reads as TGTGCCAGCAGTTATAGCGCCGAGTACCAAGAGACCCAGTACTTC. Encoded protein: CASSYSAEYQETQYF.